The rows below give T cell receptor beta chains drawn from one sample of a study of blood T cell repertoires in COVID-19. The method was immunoSEQ multiplex PCR; TCRdb's version includes in-frame clones alone and lacks a portion of them. In the table there are 29,000 or so clones, around nine tenths of which are singletons. Material: peripheral blood. The receptors originated from a human donor in a cohort sampled during active COVID-19. The donor label of this sample is uncertain. The CDR3 runs from the conserved cysteine through the conserved F or W. D genes are given only for firm matches.

V gene,J gene,D gene,CDR3 DNA,CDR3 protein
TRBV7-9,TRBJ2-6,TRBD1,TGTGCCAGCAGCTGGTGGACAGGGTACTCTGGGGCCAACGTCCTGACTTTC,CASSWWTGYSGANVLTF
TRBV5-1,TRBJ2-7,TRBD1,TGCGCCAGCAGCTTGGCAGGGGGCGAATACGAGCAGTACTTC,CASSLAGGEYEQYF
TRBV9,TRBJ1-2,.,TGTGCCAGCAGCCCAGGCAAATTTGGCTACACCTTC,CASSPGKFGYTF
TRBV28,TRBJ2-7,.,TGTGCCAGCAGCCAACTCCGGGAGCAGTACTTC,CASSQLREQYF
TRBV3-1/TRBV3-2,TRBJ1-1,.,TGTGCCAGCAGCCAAGCGGACAGGAACACTGAAGCTTTCTTT,CASSQADRNTEAFF
TRBV19,TRBJ1-5,TRBD1,TGTGCCAGTAGTACCGGGACAGGGGAAGTTGGCAATCAGCCCCAGCATTTT,CASSTGTGEVGNQPQHF
TRBV30,TRBJ1-4,.,TGTGCCTGGAGTCTACGTGAAAAACTGTTTTTT,CAWSLREKLFF
TRBV4-1,TRBJ1-4,.,TGCGCCAGCAGCCAAGATGGAGGAGGAACTAATGAAAAACTGTTTTTT,CASSQDGGGTNEKLFF
TRBV6-5,TRBJ1-1,.,TGTGCCAGCAGTTACACTTCTAGGCCCTCCAACACTGAAGCTTTCTTT,CASSYTSRPSNTEAFF
TRBV10-3,TRBJ2-1,.,TGTGCCATCAGTGGGCAGGGGTACAATGAGCAGTTCTTC,CAISGQGYNEQFF